The 18 T cell receptor beta chains reported below all come from one sample, sequenced in a study of blood T cell repertoires in COVID-19. Some clones are missing from TCRdb's copy, which holds only in-frame ones; the method was immunoSEQ multiplex PCR. Of 150,000 to 200,000 clones in the sample, 82% are singletons; the top ten hold 5.2%. The material sequenced was peripheral blood. These receptors came from a woman aged 25 to 39 with acute or convalescent COVID-19.

This clone has only one observation. The chain recombines TRBV7-8 with TRBJ1-1; weak D call: TRBD1 (5 bases). Trimming took off 1 base at V and 6 bases at J, with 15 bases between the two ends. Germline-derived CDR1 and CDR2 are SGHVS and FQNEAQ. CDR3 size: 15 residues. CDR3: CASSLDQGWRAEAFF. For the CDR3, the DNA is TGTGCCAGCAGCTTAGATCAGGGATGGAGAGCTGAAGCTTTCTTT. Full variable domain (missing parts from reference TRBV7-8 and TRBJ1-1): GAGVSQSPRYKVAKRGQDVALRCDPISGHVSLFWYQQALGQGPEFLTYFQNEAQLDKSGLPSDRFFAERPEGSVSTLKIQRTQQEDSAVYLCASSLDQGWRAEAFFGQGTRLTVV.

The chain is built from TRBV12-3 or TRBV12-4 and TRBJ1-2, with D possibly being TRBD1 (5 bases). V shed 5 bases and J shed 6 bases, with 10 bases lying between them. CDR3 length equals 12 residues. This CDR3 is CASSPGSNGYTF. The CDR3 bases are TGTGCCAGCAGTCCAGGGTCCAATGGCTACACCTTC.

V and J are TRBV6-5 and TRBJ2-1, with D perhaps TRBD2 (6 bases). The V end lost 6 bases, the J end lost 3 bases, and 15 bases lay between the germline ends. CDR1 is MNHEY and CDR2 is SVGAGI in the germline V gene. CDR3 size: 15 residues. The CDR3, as DNA: TGTGCCAGCAGGGCCCCCGGCGGGGACTACAATGAGCAGTTCTTC. This sequence encodes CASRAPGGDYNEQFF.

The CDR3 is CASSPRAGGQETQYF. The DNA of the CDR3 is TGTGCCAGCAGTCCTCGGGCGGGGGGCCAAGAGACCCAGTACTTC. The chain carries TRBV6-4 and TRBJ2-5, with 8 bases that match TRBD2. CDR1 MRHNA and CDR2 SNTAGT come from the germline V gene. The CDR3 runs 15 residues. The V and J ends lost 5 bases and 1 base, in that order; junction bases with no gene match: 6.

The V and J genes are TRBV29-1 and TRBJ2-1; TRBD1 agrees at 8 bases. The CDR3 is 14 residues long. CDR1 is SQVTM and CDR2 is ANQGSEA in the germline V gene. V lost 5 bases and J lost 5; bases outside the gene matches: 8. The CDR3 DNA reads as TGCAGCGTTAGGAAGGACAGGGTTCACAATGAGCAGTTCTTC. This sequence encodes CSVRKDRVHNEQFF.

V and J are TRBV6-2 or TRBV6-3 and TRBJ1-5; possible D gene TRBD1, 6 bases. CDR1 and CDR2 (germline): MNHEY, SVGEGT. Trimming removed 6 bases from V and 6 bases from J, with 12 bases in between. CDR3 size: 13 residues. CDR3 amino acids: CASSGQWSQPQHF. The DNA of the CDR3 is TGTGCCAGCAGCGGACAGTGGAGTCAGCCCCAGCATTTT.

J is TRBJ1-1 and V is TRBV9; D gene unclear. The V end was cut by 0 bases, the J end by 7 bases, with 16 bases between. Germline V gene sequence: CDR1 SGDLS, CDR2 YYNGEE. This CDR3 is 15 amino acids long. Here the CDR3 reads CASSVDQGGQLEAFF. The CDR3 nucleotides read TGTGCCAGCAGCGTAGATCAAGGTGGGCAGCTTGAAGCTTTCTTT. The full variable domain, rest sourced from reference TRBV9 and TRBJ1-1, is DSGVTQTPKHLITATGQRVTLRCSPRSGDLSVYWYQQSLDQGLQFLIQYYNGEERAKGNILERFSAQQFPDLHSELNLSSLELGDSALYFCASSVDQGGQLEAFFGQGTRLTVV.

The chain combines TRBV6-2 or TRBV6-3 with TRBJ2-1, with TRBD2 identical over 13 bases. CDR3 size: 20 residues. The germline CDR1 and CDR2 sequences are MNHEY and SVGEGT. The V and J ends lost 0 bases and 7 bases, in that order; junction bases with no gene match: 15. The CDR3 here is CASSYSRWDLLAGGVNEQFF. CDR3 in DNA: TGTGCCAGCAGTTACTCCCGTTGGGATCTACTAGCGGGGGGGGTAAATGAGCAGTTCTTC.

This clone was observed a single time. This sequence joins TRBV2 and TRBJ2-3; TRBD2 might be the D (7 bases). The germline gives CDR1 SNHLY, CDR2 FYNNEI. Trimming stripped 8 bases from V and 2 bases from J, with 14 bases between. This CDR3 contains 14 residues. This chain's CDR3 is CASGRGGNTDTQYF. The CDR3 DNA reads as TGTGCCAGCGGGAGGGGGGGAAACACAGATACGCAGTATTTT.

V gene TRBV9 combines with J gene TRBJ2-1; TRBD2 might be the D (5 bases). V lost 4 bases to trimming and J lost 4 bases, with 15 bases between them. Germline lookup yields CDR1 SGDLS and CDR2 YYNGEE. This CDR3 is 15 amino acids long. The chain's CDR3 is CASSSEGEVYNEQFF. The CDR3 bases are TGTGCCAGCAGCTCTGAGGGAGAGGTGTACAATGAGCAGTTCTTC.

The V gene is TRBV5-4, the J gene TRBJ1-1; D gene unclear. The CDR3 has 14 residues. In germline, CDR1 is SGHNT, CDR2 YYREEE (reference sequence). Trimming left V 1 base short and J 1 base short, with 8 bases between. CDR3 in amino acids: CASSLFGKNTEAFF. The CDR3 bases are TGTGCCAGCAGCTTGTTCGGGAAGAACACTGAAGCTTTCTTT.

The chain employs TRBV7-8 and TRBJ2-7; D possibly corresponds to TRBD1 (5 bases). Germline assignment: CDR1 SGHVS and CDR2 FQNEAQ. CDR3 length equals 13 residues. Trimming took 5 bases from V and 6 from J, leaving 14 bases between them. The CDR3 coding sequence is TGTGCCAGCAGCCGGCAGGGAATCTCCGAGCAGTACTTC. This translates into CASSRQGISEQYF. Drawing the rest from reference TRBV7-8 and TRBJ2-7, the complete variable domain is GAGVSQSPRYKVAKRGQDVALRCDPISGHVSLFWYQQALGQGPEFLTYFQNEAQLDKSGLPSDRFFAERPEGSVSTLKIQRTQQEDSAVYLCASSRQGISEQYFGPGTRLTVT.

This clone was detected only a few times. The chain couples TRBV9 to TRBJ1-2; weak D call: TRBD1 (5 bases). This CDR3 is 12 amino acids long. V gave up 4 bases and J gave up 4 bases, with 8 bases separating them. Germline V gene sequence: CDR1 SGDLS, CDR2 YYNGEE. CDR3 in amino acids: CASSIDSYGYTF. Here the CDR3 DNA reads TGTGCCAGCAGCATCGACAGCTATGGCTACACCTTC.

CDR3 sequence: CAASWTGRGNQPQHF. The CDR3 DNA reads TGTGCCGCCTCCTGGACAGGACGGGGCAATCAGCCCCAGCATTTT. This chain links TRBV30 with TRBJ1-5, with 7 bases lining up with TRBD1. Trimming took 8 bases from V and 2 from J; bases not matched to a gene: 12. The CDR3 spans 15 residues. Germline lookup yields CDR1 GTSNPN and CDR2 SVGIG (reference sequence).

V is TRBV11-3 and J is TRBJ2-1; 8 bases are shared with TRBD1. The germline gives CDR1 SGHNT, CDR2 YENEEA. The CDR3 is 14 residues long. V gave up 3 bases and J gave up 2 bases; unmatched junction bases: 0. CDR3 sequence (DNA): TGTGCCAGCAGCTTGGACAGGGCCTACAATGAGCAGTTCTTC. Its translation: CASSLDRAYNEQFF.

This clone appeared once. The chain employs TRBV21-1 and TRBJ1-1. TRBV21-1 represents a pseudogene. The CDR3 length is 14 residues. The CDR3 region is CASSKREVNTEAFF. The CDR3 region has the DNA TGTGCCAGCAGCAAAAGGGAGGTGAACACTGAAGCTTTCTTT.

The chain links TRBV5-1 to TRBJ2-3; possible D gene TRBD2, 5 bases. The V and J ends lost 4 bases and 5 bases respectively, with 17 bases between them. The V gene's germline CDR1 is SGHRS and CDR2 YFSETQ. The CDR3 is 15 residues long. This CDR3 is CASSSRGTGGDTQYF. Written as DNA, the CDR3 is TGCGCCAGCAGCAGCCGGGGAACCGGAGGAGATACGCAGTATTTT.

This chain connects TRBV5-8 to TRBJ1-2; TRBD1 is a possible D gene (6 bases). The CDR3 contains 15 residues. Per the germline V gene, CDR1 is SGHTS and CDR2 is YDEGEE. V lost 4 bases to trimming and J lost 4 bases, with 17 bases between them. CDR3 amino acids: CASSLSTGRAYGYTF. In nucleotides, the CDR3 is TGTGCCAGCAGCCTATCGACAGGAAGGGCCTATGGCTACACCTTC.